The rows below give T cell receptor beta chains drawn from one sample of a study of T cells in Graves' hyperthyroidism and ophthalmopathy. In TCRdb, the multiplex PCR reads were re-called with MiXCR into one record per CDR3 protein. This repertoire shows hundreds of thousands of distinct CDR3 sequences, around 15% found once; its top ten account for around 12%. The sequencing sample was made of blood. The receptors were sampled from a woman aged 50 to 60 with Graves' ophthalmopathy. The CDR3 runs from the conserved cysteine through the conserved F or W. The D gene is left open where the match is weak. A clone size is listed for some rows: how often the clone was seen (once, few, many), or a class if it is expanded.

J,D,V,size,CDR3,DNA
TRBJ2-7,TRBD1,TRBV29-1,few,CSVDGTGRGGEQYF,TGCAGCGTCGATGGGACAGGGAGAGGTGGGGAGCAGTACTTC
TRBJ2-2,.,TRBV18,.,CASSPLGGSGELFF,TGTGCCAGCTCACCATTGGGGGGCTCCGGGGAGCTGTTTTTT
TRBJ1-1,.,TRBV3-1,many,CASSQVLDTEAFF,TGTGCCAGCAGCCAAGTACTGGACACTGAAGCTTTCTTT
TRBJ2-5,TRBD2,TRBV19,few,CASSKGTSGKETQYF,TGTGCCAGTAGCAAGGGGACTAGCGGGAAAGAGACCCAGTACTTC
TRBJ2-1,TRBD2,TRBV15,.,CATSSSGTSYNEQFF,TGTGCCACCAGCAGTAGCGGGACCTCCTACAATGAGCAGTTCTTC
TRBJ1-1,.,TRBV7-9,many,CASTLSGVPRNTEAFF,TGTGCCAGCACCTTGTCAGGGGTGCCTCGGAACACTGAAGCTTTCTTT
TRBJ2-1,TRBD2,TRBV19,few,CASSMSRLAGVRSNEQFF,TGTGCCAGTAGTATGAGTAGACTAGCGGGAGTTAGGAGCAATGAGCAGTTCTTC
TRBJ2-7,.,TRBV6-1,many,CASSAVGSSYEQYF,TGTGCCAGCAGCGCCGTTGGGAGCTCCTACGAGCAGTACTTC
TRBJ1-1,.,TRBV18,many,CASSPEAGPPEAFF,TGTGCCAGCTCACCAGAAGCGGGACCCCCTGAAGCTTTCTTT
TRBJ1-1,.,TRBV6-2/TRBV6-3,many,CASRRRRDEAFF,TGTGCCAGCAGGAGGAGACGAGATGAAGCTTTCTTT
TRBJ1-1,.,TRBV13,many,CASSLEEGMNTEAFF,TGTGCCAGCAGCTTAGAGGAGGGGATGAACACTGAAGCTTTCTTT
TRBJ2-1,.,TRBV5-1,.,CASSFGLTKNEQFF,TGCGCCAGCAGCTTCGGACTAACGAAAAATGAGCAGTTCTTC
TRBJ1-2,.,TRBV4-3,few,CASSQDPRQGYTF,TGCGCCAGCAGCCAAGATCCGCGACAGGGCTACACCTTC
TRBJ2-2,.,TRBV2,many,CASTTGLSGELFF,TGTGCCAGCACTACAGGGCTTTCCGGGGAGCTGTTTTTT
TRBJ2-1,TRBD2,TRBV20-1,many,CSARRSSGRAEQFF,TGCAGTGCTAGACGCTCTAGCGGGAGGGCCGAGCAGTTCTTC
TRBJ1-2,.,TRBV5-1,many,CASSWDVGSGYTF,TGCGCCAGCAGCTGGGACGTCGGTAGTGGCTACACCTTC
TRBJ2-3,.,TRBV9,.,CASSVAGQGTDTQYF,TGTGCCAGCAGCGTAGCGGGACAAGGCACAGATACGCAGTATTTT
TRBJ2-3,.,TRBV5-1,many,CASSTGTTDTQYF,TGCGCCAGCAGCACGGGGACCACAGATACGCAGTATTTT
TRBJ2-7,TRBD1,TRBV7-2,many,CASSLVSGTGGGRHEQYF,TGTGCCAGCAGCTTAGTTTCCGGGACAGGGGGCGGACGCCACGAGCAGTACTTC
TRBJ2-3,TRBD2,TRBV7-9,few,CASSPGSGLGTDTQYF,TGTGCCAGCAGCCCCGGTAGCGGGTTGGGAACAGATACGCAGTATTTT
TRBJ2-7,TRBD2,TRBV19,few,CASSQDGRAYEQYF,TGTGCCAGTAGTCAAGACGGGAGGGCCTACGAGCAGTACTTC
TRBJ2-1,.,TRBV28,many,CASSLYIGQLAEGSYNEQFF,TGTGCCAGCAGTTTATATATCGGACAGCTAGCGGAAGGATCCTACAATGAGCAGTTCTTC
TRBJ1-1,.,TRBV28,many,CASSSRGASTEAFF,TGTGCCAGCAGTTCCAGGGGAGCAAGCACTGAAGCTTTCTTT
TRBJ1-1,.,TRBV7-9,many,CASSGDAGATEAFF,TGTGCCAGCAGCGGGGATGCAGGGGCCACTGAAGCTTTCTTT
TRBJ1-2,.,TRBV30,many,CAWSLLYGYTF,TGTGCCTGGAGTCTTCTTTATGGCTACACCTTC
TRBJ2-1,TRBD2,TRBV5-5,.,CASSRQTAGVGEQFF,TGTGCCAGCAGCCGACAGACAGCGGGAGTTGGTGAGCAGTTCTTC
TRBJ2-2,.,TRBV30,many,CAWSVRRTGNTGELFF,TGTGCCTGGAGTGTACGTCGGACTGGAAACACCGGGGAGCTGTTTTTT
TRBJ2-1,.,TRBV15,.,CATSRDIGGSYNEQFF,TGTGCCACCAGCAGAGATATCGGGGGCTCCTACAATGAGCAGTTCTTC
TRBJ2-1,TRBD2,TRBV28,many,CASSLWASGSNEQFF,TGTGCCAGCAGTTTATGGGCTAGCGGGAGCAATGAGCAGTTCTTC
TRBJ1-3,.,TRBV3-1,many,CASSQDRAIFTGNTIYF,TGTGCCAGCAGCCAAGATCGGGCAATCTTCACTGGAAACACCATATATTTT
TRBJ2-5,.,TRBV28,many,CASSDRQTQYF,TGTGCCAGCAGTGACCGGCAGACCCAGTACTTC
TRBJ2-1,TRBD2,TRBV2,many,CASPGLAGAQFF,TGTGCCAGTCCGGGACTAGCGGGAGCTCAGTTCTTC
TRBJ1-5,.,TRBV18,many,CASSPDGGDQPQHF,TGTGCCAGCTCACCTGACGGCGGGGATCAGCCCCAGCATTTT
TRBJ1-1,TRBD1,TRBV7-8,many,CASSLVLGRGPDTEAFF,TGTGCCAGCAGCTTAGTATTGGGCAGGGGGCCGGACACTGAAGCTTTCTTT
TRBJ1-1,TRBD1,TRBV24-1,few,CATSDRTGAEAFF,TGTGCCACCAGTGATCGGACAGGGGCTGAAGCTTTCTTT
TRBJ1-5,.,TRBV7-8,many,CASSLDRDQPQHF,TGCGCCAGCAGCTTAGACAGAGATCAGCCCCAGCATTTT
TRBJ2-7,.,TRBV19,few,CASSRSAHEQYF,TGTGCCAGTAGTAGGAGCGCCCACGAGCAGTACTTC
TRBJ2-1,TRBD2,TRBV6-5,.,CASSYWTSGTYNEQFF,TGTGCCAGCAGTTACTGGACTAGCGGAACTTACAATGAGCAGTTCTTC
TRBJ1-2,.,TRBV18,many,CASSPREGDGYTF,TGTGCCAGCTCACCACGGGAAGGGGATGGCTACACCTTC
TRBJ2-1,.,TRBV9,many,CASSVVGGGNEQFF,TGTGCCAGCAGCGTAGTTGGAGGCGGGAATGAGCAGTTCTTC
TRBJ2-2,.,TRBV16,few,CASSQSRAGTGELFF,TGTGCCAGCAGCCAATCAAGGGCAGGGACCGGGGAGCTGTTTTTT
TRBJ2-5,.,TRBV7-6,few,CASSVSFAETQYF,TGTGCCAGCAGCGTTAGCTTCGCTGAGACCCAGTACTTC
TRBJ2-7,.,TRBV6-1,many,CASSVLSYEQYF,TGTGCCAGCAGTGTATTGAGCTACGAGCAGTACTTC
TRBJ1-2,.,TRBV6-1,many,CASSWDGGYTF,TGTGCCAGCAGTTGGGACGGAGGCTACACCTTC
TRBJ1-6,.,TRBV27,once,CASSLWGGQYNSPLHF,TGTGCCAGCAGTTTATGGGGGGGTCAGTATAATTCACCCCTCCACTTT
TRBJ2-1,TRBD2,TRBV9,.,CASSVTSGYNEQFF,TGTGCCAGCAGCGTAACTAGCGGCTACAATGAGCAGTTCTTC
TRBJ2-3,TRBD2,TRBV28,many,CASSFSAGVADTQYF,TGTGCCAGCAGTTTTTCAGCGGGAGTGGCAGATACGCAGTATTTT
TRBJ2-7,.,TRBV6-1,many,CASRGRISSYEQYF,TGTGCCAGCAGAGGTAGGATCAGCTCCTACGAGCAGTACTTC
TRBJ2-3,.,TRBV12-3/TRBV12-4,many,CASSFSIGGPSTDTQYF,TGTGCCAGCAGTTTTTCTATCGGCGGACCTAGCACAGATACGCAGTATTTT